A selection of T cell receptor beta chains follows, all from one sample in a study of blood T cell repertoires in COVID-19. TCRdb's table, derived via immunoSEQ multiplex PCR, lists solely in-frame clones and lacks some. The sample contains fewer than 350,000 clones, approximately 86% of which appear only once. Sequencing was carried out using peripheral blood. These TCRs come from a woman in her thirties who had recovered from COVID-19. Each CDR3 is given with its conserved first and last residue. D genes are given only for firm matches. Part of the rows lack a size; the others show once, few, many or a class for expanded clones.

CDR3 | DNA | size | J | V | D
CASSLRQYNSPLHF | TGTGCCAGCAGCTTAAGACAGTATAATTCACCCCTCCACTTT | - | TRBJ1-6 | TRBV7-3 | -
CASSIEAGNTIYF | TGTGCCAGTAGTATAGAAGCAGGAAACACCATATATTTT | - | TRBJ1-3 | TRBV19 | -
CASSLFAGGVYNEQFF | TGTGCCAGCAGCTTGTTTGCGGGAGGGGTATACAATGAGCAGTTCTTC | - | TRBJ2-1 | TRBV5-6 | TRBD2
CAISESAKLGALSYEQYF | TGTGCCATCAGTGAGTCCGCCAAGTTGGGGGCACTCTCCTACGAGCAGTACTTC | - | TRBJ2-7 | TRBV10-3 | -
CASSPPGLAATDTQYF | TGTGCCAGCAGCCCCCCGGGACTAGCGGCCACAGATACGCAGTATTTT | few | TRBJ2-3 | TRBV9 | TRBD2
CASSLDPGRGRAPYGYTF | TGCGCCAGCAGCTTGGACCCCGGTAGGGGGCGGGCCCCCTATGGCTACACCTTC | few | TRBJ1-2 | TRBV5-1 | TRBD1
CASSSSYEQYF | TGTGCCAGCAGTTCGTCCTACGAGCAGTACTTC | - | TRBJ2-7 | TRBV27 | -
CAWSVDSGPGEQFF | TGTGCCTGGAGTGTCGATAGTGGGCCGGGGGAGCAGTTCTTC | - | TRBJ2-1 | TRBV30 | -
CASSLRGGYNEQFF | TGCGCCAGCAGCCTTAGGGGAGGGTACAATGAGCAGTTCTTC | - | TRBJ2-1 | TRBV4-1 | TRBD2
CASSLGQISGNTIYF | TGTGCCAGCAGTCTCGGACAGATCTCTGGAAACACCATATATTTT | - | TRBJ1-3 | TRBV6-2/TRBV6-3 | -
CASSPAGPSYEQYF | TGTGCCAGCAGTCCTGCGGGGCCCTCCTACGAGCAGTACTTC | - | TRBJ2-7 | TRBV28 | -
CASSVGQGAGEQYF | TGCGCCAGCAGCGTGGGACAGGGGGCCGGCGAGCAGTACTTC | - | TRBJ2-7 | TRBV5-1 | TRBD1
CASSVEHSGSDGEQYF | TGTGCCAGCAGCGTAGAACATAGCGGGAGCGATGGCGAGCAGTACTTC | - | TRBJ2-7 | TRBV9 | TRBD2
CASSQGEGRGIYEQYF | TGCGCCAGCAGCCAGGGGGAAGGCAGGGGGATCTACGAGCAGTACTTC | once | TRBJ2-7 | TRBV4-1 | TRBD1
CASSGADGSYEQYF | TGTGCCAGCAGTGGGGCGGACGGCTCCTACGAGCAGTACTTC | - | TRBJ2-7 | TRBV6-2/TRBV6-3 | -
CASSPTRDSLTYEQYF | TGTGCCAGCAGCCCGACGAGGGACAGCTTAACCTACGAGCAGTACTTC | - | TRBJ2-7 | TRBV14 | TRBD1
CASSLGQGNSPLHF | TGTGCCAGCAGCTTGGGACAGGGCAATTCACCCCTCCACTTT | - | TRBJ1-6 | TRBV5-4 | TRBD1
CASSSQRGRTDTQYF | TGCGCCAGCAGCTCACAGCGGGGACGCACAGATACGCAGTATTTT | once | TRBJ2-3 | TRBV5-1 | TRBD2
CASSVGGYQPQHF | TGTGCCAGCAGTGTGGGGGGGTATCAGCCCCAGCATTTT | - | TRBJ1-5 | TRBV6-4 | -
CASSYQPTGYEQYF | TGTGCCAGCAGTTATCAACCGACAGGGTACGAGCAGTACTTC | - | TRBJ2-7 | TRBV6-5 | TRBD1
CASSPGAGLNQPQHF | TGTGCCAGCAGTCCAGGGGCAGGCCTCAATCAGCCCCAGCATTTT | - | TRBJ1-5 | TRBV2 | -
CASSSFQNSGANVLTF | TGTGCCAGCAGCTCATTCCAAAACTCGGGGGCCAACGTCCTGACTTTC | - | TRBJ2-6 | TRBV7-8 | -
CASTKIGETEAFF | TGTGCCAGCACCAAAATCGGGGAAACTGAAGCTTTCTTT | once | TRBJ1-1 | TRBV2 | -
CAWSRLDRESYEQYF | TGTGCCTGGAGTCGGTTAGACAGGGAATCCTACGAGCAGTACTTC | - | TRBJ2-7 | TRBV30 | TRBD1
CATIGGRSTGELFF | TGTGCCACGATAGGCGGGAGGTCCACCGGGGAGCTGTTTTTT | - | TRBJ2-2 | TRBV10-3 | TRBD2
CASSTGQTLPTEAFF | TGCGCCAGCAGCACCGGACAGACCTTGCCCACTGAAGCTTTCTTT | - | TRBJ1-1 | TRBV5-1 | -
CASSQSPMNTEAFF | TGTGCCAGCAGCCAGAGCCCTATGAACACTGAAGCTTTCTTT | - | TRBJ1-1 | TRBV3-1/TRBV3-2 | -
CAISESRSLQETQYF | TGTGCCATCAGTGAGTCGAGGTCCCTTCAAGAGACCCAGTACTTC | - | TRBJ2-5 | TRBV10-3 | -
CASSIDPQNYNEQFF | TGTGCCAGTAGTATAGATCCGCAGAATTACAATGAGCAGTTCTTC | - | TRBJ2-1 | TRBV19 | -
CASSLAISGYNEQFF | TGCGCCAGCAGCTTGGCCATTTCAGGGTACAATGAGCAGTTCTTC | - | TRBJ2-1 | TRBV5-1 | -
CASSYSLGTGDTQYF | TGTGCCAGCAGTTACTCGCTAGGGACAGGTGATACGCAGTATTTT | - | TRBJ2-3 | TRBV6-5 | TRBD1
CATAREGGVNEQFF | TGTGCCACCGCCCGGGAGGGAGGAGTTAATGAGCAGTTCTTC | - | TRBJ2-1 | TRBV24-1 | TRBD2
CASSDQGQMNTEAFF | TGTGCCAGCAGTGACCAGGGACAGATGAACACTGAAGCTTTCTTT | - | TRBJ1-1 | TRBV2 | TRBD1
CASSPQPGQGLKGYTF | TGCGCCAGCAGCCCCCAACCGGGACAGGGGCTGAAAGGCTACACCTTC | - | TRBJ1-2 | TRBV4-1 | TRBD1
CASSLDRVASRNTIYF | TGTGCCAGCAGTTTGGACAGAGTGGCATCTCGAAACACCATATATTTT | - | TRBJ1-3 | TRBV27 | -
CASSLVQGANTEAFF | TGCGCCAGCAGCTTGGTTCAGGGGGCGAACACTGAAGCTTTCTTT | - | TRBJ1-1 | TRBV5-1 | TRBD1
CASRPDSTEAFF | TGTGCCAGCAGACCCGATAGCACTGAAGCTTTCTTT | - | TRBJ1-1 | TRBV2 | -
CASSLVQGAGELFF | TGTGCCAGCAGCTTAGTACAGGGTGCCGGGGAGCTGTTTTTT | - | TRBJ2-2 | TRBV5-6 | -
CASSLLGTARYEQYF | TGTGCCAGCAGCCTCCTTGGGACAGCGCGCTACGAGCAGTACTTC | few | TRBJ2-7 | TRBV6-5 | TRBD1
CASSDPGTSGLGELFF | TGTGCCAGCAGCGACCCCGGGACTAGCGGACTCGGGGAGCTGTTTTTT | - | TRBJ2-2 | TRBV5-4 | TRBD2
CASSKLQGTTEAFF | TGTGCCAGCAGCAAGCTACAGGGGACGACTGAAGCTTTCTTT | - | TRBJ1-1 | TRBV7-8 | TRBD1
CASSFASGRRGEQFF | TGTGCCAGCAGTTTCGCCAGCGGGAGGCGGGGTGAGCAGTTCTTC | - | TRBJ2-1 | TRBV28 | TRBD2
CSVKAGSNEKLFF | TGCAGCGTCAAAGCAGGGTCTAATGAAAAACTGTTTTTT | - | TRBJ1-4 | TRBV29-1 | -
CASSIAGLAGDLYEQYF | TGTGCCAGTAGTATAGCCGGACTAGCGGGAGATTTGTACGAGCAGTACTTC | - | TRBJ2-7 | TRBV19 | TRBD2
CASSLDYSPNSPLHF | TGTGCCAGCAGCTTAGATTACAGTCCCAATTCACCCCTCCACTTT | - | TRBJ1-6 | TRBV11-2 | -
CASSLQGVSSTDTQYF | TGTGCCAGCAGCTTGCAGGGGGTATCTAGCACAGATACGCAGTATTTT | - | TRBJ2-3 | TRBV5-4 | TRBD1
CASSEYSGRTRDPYEQYF | TGTGCCAGCAGTGAATATAGTGGGCGAACGCGTGACCCTTACGAGCAGTACTTC | once | TRBJ2-7 | TRBV25-1 | -
CASRIGGAYGYTF | TGCGCCAGCAGGATAGGGGGCGCTTACGGCTACACCTTC | - | TRBJ1-2 | TRBV5-1 | TRBD1
CASSPSTGGAQYF | TGTGCCAGCTCACCATCCACCGGAGGGGCCCAGTACTTC | - | TRBJ2-5 | TRBV18 | -
CASSQVPGDYEQYF | TGCGCCAGCAGCCAAGTCCCCGGGGACTACGAGCAGTACTTC | once | TRBJ2-7 | TRBV4-1 | -
CASSQSHSGNTIYF | TGTGCCAGCAGCCAATCCCACTCTGGAAACACCATATATTTT | - | TRBJ1-3 | TRBV14 | -
CATSTRSSYNEQFF | TGTGCCACCAGTACGAGGAGCTCCTACAATGAGCAGTTCTTC | - | TRBJ2-1 | TRBV24-1 | -
CASSNFGGPNHNQPQHF | TGTGCCAGCAGTAACTTCGGGGGGCCCAACCACAATCAGCCCCAGCATTTT | - | TRBJ1-5 | TRBV28 | -
CASSRTLDGSPLHF | TGTGCCAGCTCCCGGACACTCGACGGGTCACCCCTCCACTTT | - | TRBJ1-6 | TRBV18 | -
CAISATGQSEAFF | TGTGCCATCAGTGCAACGGGACAGTCTGAAGCTTTCTTT | - | TRBJ1-1 | TRBV10-3 | TRBD1